This T cell receptor beta chain was sequenced for a study of cytomegalovirus exposure and HLA in healthy donors. The PCR made use of 60 Vbeta and 13 Jbeta primers. The repertoire was sequenced with immunoSEQ multiplex PCR; TCRdb's copy has only in-frame clones and lacks some. This sample's table reports 200,000 or so clones. Of note for this clone: What it recognizes is unknown.

This cohort consisted of healthy bone marrow donors. Study-level findings and limits: A previous analysis found most TCR beta V segments productive roughly 87% or roughly 30% of the time. Most of the CMV-associated TCR beta chains (in a later analysis) appeared to be HLA-restricted.

This CDR3 contains 13 residues. Germline CDR1 and CDR2: ENHRY and SYGVKD. After removal of 11 bases from V and 2 bases from J, the junction contained 6 bases not matched to a gene. The sequenced material came from PBMCs. The rearrangement uses TRBV10-3 and TRBJ2-3; 8 bases match TRBD1. This sequence was found in a girl between 2 and 10 years old in good health and CMV-seropositive. The CDR3 nucleotides read TGTGCCGCACGGGACAGGACCACAGATACGCAGTATTTT. This encodes CAARDRTTDTQYF.